This T cell receptor (beta chain) is from a study of cytomegalovirus exposure and HLA in healthy donors. Points from the study as a whole: The authors later linked a missense DCLRE1C variant to TCR beta V- and J-gene trimming. The study designated fewer than 200 TCR beta chains cytomegalovirus-associated. The later analysis indicated that the majority of CMV-associated TCR beta chains appeared HLA-restricted.

A remark on this clone: Its antigen is still unknown.

The PCR ran on 60 Vbeta and 13 Jbeta primers. Some clones are missing from TCRdb's copy, which holds only in-frame ones; the method was immunoSEQ multiplex PCR. The sample gives 120,000 to 150,000 clones, roughly 82% of which show up once; about 3.4% is in the top ten. Germline V lookup: CDR1 SNHLY, CDR2 FYNNEI. The CDR3 extends over 12 amino acids. The V and J ends lost 6 bases and 4 bases respectively, with 10 bases between them. The gene calls are TRBV2 and TRBJ2-7; D possibly corresponds to TRBD1 (6 bases). The sequencing sample was made of PBMCs. The clonotype comes from a man aged 18 to 35 in good health and CMV-seropositive. CDR3 nucleotide sequence: TGTGCCAGCAGACAGGACAGTTACGAGCAGTACTTC. This translates into CASRQDSYEQYF.